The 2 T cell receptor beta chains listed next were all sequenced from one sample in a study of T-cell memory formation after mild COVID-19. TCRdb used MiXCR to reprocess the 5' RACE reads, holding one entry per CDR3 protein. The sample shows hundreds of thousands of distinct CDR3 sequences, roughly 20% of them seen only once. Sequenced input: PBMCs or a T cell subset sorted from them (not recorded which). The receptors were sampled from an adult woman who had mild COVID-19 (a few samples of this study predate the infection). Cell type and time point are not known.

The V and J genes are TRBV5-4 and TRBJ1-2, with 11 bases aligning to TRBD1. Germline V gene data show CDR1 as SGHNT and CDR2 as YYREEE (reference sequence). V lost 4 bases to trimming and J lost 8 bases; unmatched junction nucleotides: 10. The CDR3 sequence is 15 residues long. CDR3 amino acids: CASSPWTGGAGGYTF. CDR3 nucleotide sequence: TGTGCCAGCAGCCCCTGGACAGGGGGCGCAGGAGGCTACACCTTC.

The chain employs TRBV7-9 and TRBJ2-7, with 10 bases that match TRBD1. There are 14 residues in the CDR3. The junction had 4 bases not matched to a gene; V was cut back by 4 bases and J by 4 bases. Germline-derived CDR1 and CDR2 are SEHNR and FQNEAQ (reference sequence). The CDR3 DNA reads TGTGCCAGCAGCTCAGGACAGGGGGTATACGAGCAGTACTTC. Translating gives CASSSGQGVYEQYF.